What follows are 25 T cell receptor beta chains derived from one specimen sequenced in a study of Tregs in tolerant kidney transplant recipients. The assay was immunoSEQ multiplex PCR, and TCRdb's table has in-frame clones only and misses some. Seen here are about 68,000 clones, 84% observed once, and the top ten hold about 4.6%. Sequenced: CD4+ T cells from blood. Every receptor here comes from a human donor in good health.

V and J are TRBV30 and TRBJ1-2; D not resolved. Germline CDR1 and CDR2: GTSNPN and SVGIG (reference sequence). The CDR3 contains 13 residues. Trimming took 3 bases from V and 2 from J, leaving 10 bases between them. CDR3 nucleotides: TGTGCCTGGAGGATGGGCAGGAACTATGGCTACACCTTC. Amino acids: CAWRMGRNYGYTF.

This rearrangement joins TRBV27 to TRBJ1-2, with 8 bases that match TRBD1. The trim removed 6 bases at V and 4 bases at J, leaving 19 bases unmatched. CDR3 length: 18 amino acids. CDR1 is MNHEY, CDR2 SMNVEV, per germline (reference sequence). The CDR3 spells CASRPEQRDRIIVYGYTF. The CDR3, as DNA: TGTGCCAGCAGGCCTGAGCAGAGGGACAGGATAATCGTCTATGGCTACACCTTC.

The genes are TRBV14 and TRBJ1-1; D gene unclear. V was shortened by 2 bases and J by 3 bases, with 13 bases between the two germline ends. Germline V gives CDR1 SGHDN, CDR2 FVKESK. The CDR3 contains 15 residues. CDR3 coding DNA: TGTGCCAGCAGCCAAAAACGAGTCATGGACACTGAAGCTTTCTTT. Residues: CASSQKRVMDTEAFF.

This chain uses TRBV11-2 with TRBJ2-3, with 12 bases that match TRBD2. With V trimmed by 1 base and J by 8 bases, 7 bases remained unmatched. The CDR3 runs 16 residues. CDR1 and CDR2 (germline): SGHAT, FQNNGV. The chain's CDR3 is CASSLGQGLAGLTQYF. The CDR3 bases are TGTGCCAGCAGCTTAGGTCAAGGACTAGCGGGGCTTACGCAGTATTTT.

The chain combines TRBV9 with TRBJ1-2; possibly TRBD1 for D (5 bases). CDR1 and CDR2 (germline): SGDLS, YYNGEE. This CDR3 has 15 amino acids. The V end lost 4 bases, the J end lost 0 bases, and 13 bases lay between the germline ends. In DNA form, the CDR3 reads TGTGCCAGCAGCTCCGGGGGTAACACTAACTATGGCTACACCTTC. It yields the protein CASSSGGNTNYGYTF.

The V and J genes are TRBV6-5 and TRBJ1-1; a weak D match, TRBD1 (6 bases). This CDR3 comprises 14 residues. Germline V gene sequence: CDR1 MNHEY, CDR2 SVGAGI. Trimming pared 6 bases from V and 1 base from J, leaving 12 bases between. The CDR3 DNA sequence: TGTGCCAGCAGCAGAGGGACACCGAACACTGAAGCTTTCTTT. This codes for CASSRGTPNTEAFF.

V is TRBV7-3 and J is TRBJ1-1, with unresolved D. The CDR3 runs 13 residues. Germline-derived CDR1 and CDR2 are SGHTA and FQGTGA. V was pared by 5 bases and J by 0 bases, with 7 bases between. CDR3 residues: CASSRAVNTEAFF. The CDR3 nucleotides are TGTGCCAGCAGCCGTGCGGTGAACACTGAAGCTTTCTTT. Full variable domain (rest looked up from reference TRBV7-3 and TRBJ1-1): GAGVSQTPSNKVTEKGKYVELRCDPISGHTALYWYRQSLGQGPEFLIYFQGTGAADDSGLPNDRFFAVRPEGSVSTLKIQRTERGDSAVYLCASSRAVNTEAFFGQGTRLTVV.

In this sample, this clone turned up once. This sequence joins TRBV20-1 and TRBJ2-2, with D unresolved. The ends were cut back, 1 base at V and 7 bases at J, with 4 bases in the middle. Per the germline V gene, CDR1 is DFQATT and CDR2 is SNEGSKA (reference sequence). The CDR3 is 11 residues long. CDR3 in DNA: TGCAGTGCTAGAGGGGTCGGGGAGCTGTTTTTT. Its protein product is CSARGVGELFF.

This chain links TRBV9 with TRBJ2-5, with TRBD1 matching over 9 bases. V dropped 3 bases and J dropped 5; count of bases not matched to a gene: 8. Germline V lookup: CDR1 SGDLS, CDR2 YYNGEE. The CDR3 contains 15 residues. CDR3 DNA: TGTGCCAGCAGCGCCACAGGGGGCAGGGGGGAGACCCAGTACTTC. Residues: CASSATGGRGETQYF.

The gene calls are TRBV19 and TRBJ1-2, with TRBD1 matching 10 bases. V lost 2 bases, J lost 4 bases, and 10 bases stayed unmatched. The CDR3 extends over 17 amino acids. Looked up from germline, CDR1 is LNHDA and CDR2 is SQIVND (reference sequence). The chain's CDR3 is CASSIWGGTGDIYGYTF. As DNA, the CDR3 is TGTGCCAGTAGTATATGGGGCGGGACAGGGGACATCTATGGCTACACCTTC.

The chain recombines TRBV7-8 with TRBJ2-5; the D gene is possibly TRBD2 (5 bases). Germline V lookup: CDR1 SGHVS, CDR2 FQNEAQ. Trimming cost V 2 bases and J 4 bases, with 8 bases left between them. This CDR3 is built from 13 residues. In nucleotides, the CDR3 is TGTGCCAGCAGCTTATTAGGAGGAGAGACCCAGTACTTC. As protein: CASSLLGGETQYF. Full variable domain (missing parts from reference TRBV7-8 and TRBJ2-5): GAGVSQSPRYKVAKRGQDVALRCDPISGHVSLFWYQQALGQGPEFLTYFQNEAQLDKSGLPSDRFFAERPEGSVSTLKIQRTQQEDSAVYLCASSLLGGETQYFGPGTRLLVL.

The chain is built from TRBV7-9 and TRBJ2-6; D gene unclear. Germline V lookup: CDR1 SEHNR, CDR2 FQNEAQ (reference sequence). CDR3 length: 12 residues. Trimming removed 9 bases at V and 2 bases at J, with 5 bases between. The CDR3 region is CASSAGANVLTF. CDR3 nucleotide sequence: TGTGCCAGTTCTGCTGGGGCCAACGTCCTGACTTTC.

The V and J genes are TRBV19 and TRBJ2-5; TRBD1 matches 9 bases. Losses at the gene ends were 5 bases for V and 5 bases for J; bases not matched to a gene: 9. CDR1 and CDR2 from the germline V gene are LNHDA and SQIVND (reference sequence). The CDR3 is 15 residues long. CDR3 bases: TGTGCCAGTAGTCTACAGGGGGCGCTTGCGGAGACCCAGTACTTC. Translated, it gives CASSLQGALAETQYF.

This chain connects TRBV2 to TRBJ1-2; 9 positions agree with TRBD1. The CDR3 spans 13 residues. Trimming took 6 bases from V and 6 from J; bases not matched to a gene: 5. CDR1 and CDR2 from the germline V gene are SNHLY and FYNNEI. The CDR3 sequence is CASRDDRGDGYTF. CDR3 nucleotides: TGTGCCAGCAGAGACGACAGGGGGGATGGCTACACCTTC.

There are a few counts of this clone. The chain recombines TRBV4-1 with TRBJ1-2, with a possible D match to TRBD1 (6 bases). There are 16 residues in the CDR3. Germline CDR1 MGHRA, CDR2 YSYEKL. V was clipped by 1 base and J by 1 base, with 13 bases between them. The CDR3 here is CASSQAVLQGNYGYTF. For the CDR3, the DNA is TGCGCCAGCAGCCAAGCCGTTTTACAGGGTAACTATGGCTACACCTTC.

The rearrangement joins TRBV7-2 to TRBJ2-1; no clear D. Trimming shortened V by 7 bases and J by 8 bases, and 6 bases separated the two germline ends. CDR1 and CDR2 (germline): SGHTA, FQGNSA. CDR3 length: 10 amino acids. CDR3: CASKKDEQFF. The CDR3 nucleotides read TGTGCCAGCAAGAAGGATGAGCAGTTCTTC.

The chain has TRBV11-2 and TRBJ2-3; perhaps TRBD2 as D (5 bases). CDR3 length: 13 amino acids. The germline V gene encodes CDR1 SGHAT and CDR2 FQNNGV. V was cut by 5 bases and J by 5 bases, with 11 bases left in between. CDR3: CASSLGLKDTQYF. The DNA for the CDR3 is TGTGCCAGCAGCCTCGGACTCAAAGATACGCAGTATTTT.

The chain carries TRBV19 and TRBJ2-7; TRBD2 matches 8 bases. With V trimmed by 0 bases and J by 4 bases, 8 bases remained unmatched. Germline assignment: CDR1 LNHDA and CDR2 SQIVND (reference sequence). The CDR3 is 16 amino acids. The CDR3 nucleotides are TGTGCCAGTAGTATAGACGGGGGGGGAACCCCTTACGAGCAGTACTTC. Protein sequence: CASSIDGGGTPYEQYF.

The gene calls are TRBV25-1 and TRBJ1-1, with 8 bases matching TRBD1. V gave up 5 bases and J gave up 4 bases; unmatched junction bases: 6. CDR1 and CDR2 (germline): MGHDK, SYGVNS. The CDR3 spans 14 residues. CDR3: CASSSRTGRTEAFF. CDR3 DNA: TGTGCCAGCAGTTCCCGGACAGGGCGCACTGAAGCTTTCTTT.

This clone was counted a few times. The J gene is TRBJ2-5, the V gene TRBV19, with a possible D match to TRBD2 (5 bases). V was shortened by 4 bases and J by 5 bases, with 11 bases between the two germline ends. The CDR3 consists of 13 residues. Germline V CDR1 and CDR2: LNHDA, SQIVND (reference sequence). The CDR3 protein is CASSSKSGETQYF. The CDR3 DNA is TGTGCCAGTAGTAGTAAGTCGGGGGAGACCCAGTACTTC.

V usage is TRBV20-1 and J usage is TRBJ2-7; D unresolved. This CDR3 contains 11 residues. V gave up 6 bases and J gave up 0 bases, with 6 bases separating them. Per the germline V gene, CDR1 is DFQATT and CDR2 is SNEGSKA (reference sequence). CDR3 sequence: CSARYSYEQYF. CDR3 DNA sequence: TGCAGTGCCAGATACTCCTACGAGCAGTACTTC.

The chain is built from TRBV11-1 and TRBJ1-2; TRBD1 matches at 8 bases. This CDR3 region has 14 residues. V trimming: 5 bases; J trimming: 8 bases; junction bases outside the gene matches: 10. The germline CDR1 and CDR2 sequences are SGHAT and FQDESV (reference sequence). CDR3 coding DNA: TGTGCCAGCAGCCCAGCCCAGGGGGCGGCGGGCTACACCTTC. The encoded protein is CASSPAQGAAGYTF.

CDR3 DNA: TGCGCCAGCAGCTTGGCCGGGAGGGAAGCCTACGAGCAGTACTTC. Encoded protein: CASSLAGREAYEQYF. The gene calls are TRBV5-1 and TRBJ2-7, with 8 bases lining up with TRBD2. Germline trimming cut 0 bases from V and 2 bases from J; bases unmatched to any gene: 4. From germline, CDR1 is SGHRS and CDR2 YFSETQ. The CDR3 length is 15 residues.

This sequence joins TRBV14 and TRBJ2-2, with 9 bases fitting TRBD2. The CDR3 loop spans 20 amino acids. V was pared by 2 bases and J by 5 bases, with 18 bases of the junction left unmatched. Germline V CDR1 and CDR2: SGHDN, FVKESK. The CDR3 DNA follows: TGTGCCAGCAGCCAATCAGGTCGGGAGCGGGAGGCTCGAGAGACCGGGGAGCTGTTTTTT. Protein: CASSQSGREREARETGELFF.

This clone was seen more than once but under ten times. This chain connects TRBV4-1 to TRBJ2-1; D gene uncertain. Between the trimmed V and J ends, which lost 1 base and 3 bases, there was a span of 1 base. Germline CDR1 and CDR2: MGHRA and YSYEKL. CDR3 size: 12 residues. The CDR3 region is CASSQVYNEQFF. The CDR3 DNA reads TGCGCCAGCAGCCAAGTCTACAATGAGCAGTTCTTC.